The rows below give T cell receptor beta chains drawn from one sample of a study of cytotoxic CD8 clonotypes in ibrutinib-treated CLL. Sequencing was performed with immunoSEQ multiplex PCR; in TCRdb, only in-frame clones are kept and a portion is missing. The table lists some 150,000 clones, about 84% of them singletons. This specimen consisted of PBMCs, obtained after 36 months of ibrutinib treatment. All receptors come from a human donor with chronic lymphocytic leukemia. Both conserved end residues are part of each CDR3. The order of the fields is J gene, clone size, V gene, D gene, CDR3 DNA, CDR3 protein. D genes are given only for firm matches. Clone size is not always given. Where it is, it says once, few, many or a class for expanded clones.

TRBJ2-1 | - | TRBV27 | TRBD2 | TGTGCCAGCAGTTTAGGCGGGGGCTCCTACAATGAGCAGTTCTTC | CASSLGGGSYNEQFF
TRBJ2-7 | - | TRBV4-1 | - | TGCGCCAGCAGCCGAGGTAAACCCATGGGAGGCGAGCAGTACTTC | CASSRGKPMGGEQYF
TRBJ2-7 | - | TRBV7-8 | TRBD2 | TGTGCCAGCAGCCAAAGACTAGCTCTCGAGCAGTACTTC | CASSQRLALEQYF
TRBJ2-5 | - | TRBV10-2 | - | TGCGCCAGCACTATCTCCGGGGGAGAGACCCAGTACTTC | CASTISGGETQYF
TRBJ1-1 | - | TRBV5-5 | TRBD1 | TGTGCCAGCAGCATAATGGGACAGCTGAACACTGAAGCTTTCTTT | CASSIMGQLNTEAFF
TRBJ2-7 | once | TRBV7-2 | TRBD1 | TGTGCCAGCAGCCCCGGGACAGGGGGCTACGAGCAGTACTTC | CASSPGTGGYEQYF
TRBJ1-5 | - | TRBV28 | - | TGTGCCAGCCGGTCGTGGCAGGACAGTTATCAGCCCCAGCATTTT | CASRSWQDSYQPQHF
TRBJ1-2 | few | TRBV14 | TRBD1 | TGTGCCAGCAGCCAGGGGACGGGGACAGGGGAAGGCTACACCTTC | CASSQGTGTGEGYTF
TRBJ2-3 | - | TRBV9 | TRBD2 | TGTGCCAGCAGCGTAGGAGCGGGGCCCACAGATACGCAGTATTTT | CASSVGAGPTDTQYF
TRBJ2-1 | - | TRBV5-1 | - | TGCGCCAGCAGCCGGGGGACGGATTACAATGAGCAGTTCTTC | CASSRGTDYNEQFF
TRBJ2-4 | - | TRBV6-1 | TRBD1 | TGTGCCAGCAGTGGCGCTGGACAGGGCATATCAAACATTCAGTACTTC | CASSGAGQGISNIQYF
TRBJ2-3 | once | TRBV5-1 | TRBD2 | TGCGCCAGCAGCCTTGCGGGAGTATCGGATACGCAGTATTTT | CASSLAGVSDTQYF
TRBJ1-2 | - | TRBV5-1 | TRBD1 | TGCGCCAGCAGCTTGGCTCTTACAGGGGGCGGCTATGGCTACACCTTC | CASSLALTGGGYGYTF
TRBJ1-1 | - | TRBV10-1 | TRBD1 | TGCGCCAGCAGCCATGGACAGGGCGTTTTCTTT | CASSHGQGVFF
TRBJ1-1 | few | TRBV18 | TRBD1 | TGTGCCAGCTCGGACACAGGGGCCGTTGCTGAAGCTTTCTTT | CASSDTGAVAEAFF
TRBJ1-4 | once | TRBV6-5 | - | TGTGCCAGCAGTTACTCGAGGGTGCAGGGGCGCGAAAAACTGTTTTTT | CASSYSRVQGREKLFF
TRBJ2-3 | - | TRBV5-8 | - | TGTGCCAGCAGCCCCTCTTGGGATACGCAGTATTTT | CASSPSWDTQYF
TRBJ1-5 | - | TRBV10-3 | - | TGTGCCATCAGGGCCCAAGGCTTGAATCAGCCCCAGCATTTT | CAIRAQGLNQPQHF
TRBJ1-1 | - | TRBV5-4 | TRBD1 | TGTGCCAGCAGCTCAGACAGGGGGACCACTGAAGCTTTCTTT | CASSSDRGTTEAFF
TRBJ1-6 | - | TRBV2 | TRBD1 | TGTGCCAGCAGTCCCCGAGAGGGGGCAGGTAATTCACCCCTCCACTTT | CASSPREGAGNSPLHF
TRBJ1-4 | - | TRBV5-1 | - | TGCGCCAGCAGCTGGCAGGGGCTGGGTCCTAATGAAAAACTGTTTTTT | CASSWQGLGPNEKLFF
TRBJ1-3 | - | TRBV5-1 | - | TGCGCCAGCAGGATTGGGGATGAAAACACCATATATTTT | CASRIGDENTIYF
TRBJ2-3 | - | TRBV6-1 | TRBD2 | TGTGCCAGCAGTGTACGACTAGCGGGTACCCACGGTACGCAGTATTTT | CASSVRLAGTHGTQYF
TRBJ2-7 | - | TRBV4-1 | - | TGCGCCAGCAGCCCAACAAGACGTGACTACGAGCAGTACTTC | CASSPTRRDYEQYF
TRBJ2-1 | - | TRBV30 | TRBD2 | TGTGCCTGGACCACCCTAGCGGGAGACTCCTACAATGAGCAGTTCTTC | CAWTTLAGDSYNEQFF
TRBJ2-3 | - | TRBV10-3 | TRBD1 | TGTGCCAGCAACCGGGACAGAAGCACAGATACGCAGTATTTT | CASNRDRSTDTQYF
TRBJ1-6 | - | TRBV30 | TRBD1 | TGTGCCTGTAGGGGGGACAGGCTGTTTTCACCCCTCCACTTT | CACRGDRLFSPLHF
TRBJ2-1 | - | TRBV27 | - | TGTGCCAGCACAAGGGCCCCATCCTACAATGAGCAGTTCTTC | CASTRAPSYNEQFF
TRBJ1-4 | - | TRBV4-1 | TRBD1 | TGCGCCAGCAGCCCCTACGACAGGGGGAACGAAAAACTGTTTTTT | CASSPYDRGNEKLFF
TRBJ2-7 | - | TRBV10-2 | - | TGCGCCAGCAGTGAGTCATTCACTGGAAAAAAATACGAGCAGTACTTC | CASSESFTGKKYEQYF
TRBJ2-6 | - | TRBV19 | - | TGTGCCAGTAGTATAGATCTGGGGTATGGGGCCAACGTCCTGACTTTC | CASSIDLGYGANVLTF
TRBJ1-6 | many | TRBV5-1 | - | TGCGCCAGCAGCTTGGTGTACGGTCAGGGCTATTCACCCCTCCACTTT | CASSLVYGQGYSPLHF
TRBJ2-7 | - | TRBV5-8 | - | TGTGCCAGCAGCTTGTCAGGATACGAGCAGTACTTC | CASSLSGYEQYF
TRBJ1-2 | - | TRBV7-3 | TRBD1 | TGTGCCAGCTTGGGACAGAACTATGGCTACACCTTC | CASLGQNYGYTF
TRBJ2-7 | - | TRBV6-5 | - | TGTGCCAGCAGTTATGCCCAGCTCCCTTTGTACTTC | CASSYAQLPLYF
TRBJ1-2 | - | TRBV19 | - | TGTGCCAGTACCCACCCGGACGGTTCTGGCTACACCTTC | CASTHPDGSGYTF
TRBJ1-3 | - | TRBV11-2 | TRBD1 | TGTGCCAGCAGAAGGGACAGATTGTCAAACACCATATATTTT | CASRRDRLSNTIYF
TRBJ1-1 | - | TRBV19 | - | TGTGCCAGTAGTAAAGCGGGACGGAAGAACACTGAAGCTTTCTTT | CASSKAGRKNTEAFF
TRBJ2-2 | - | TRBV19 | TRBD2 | TGTGCCAGTAGTCGGATACGCACTAGCGGGAAGAACACCGGGGAGCTGTTTTTT | CASSRIRTSGKNTGELFF
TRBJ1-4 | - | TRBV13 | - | TGTGCCAGCAGCTACTCTGGAGAAAAGAATGAAAAACTGTTTTTT | CASSYSGEKNEKLFF
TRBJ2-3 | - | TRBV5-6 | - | TGTGCCAGCAGCTTGTCTCGAGGGTACACAGATACGCAGTATTTT | CASSLSRGYTDTQYF
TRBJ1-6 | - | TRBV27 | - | TGTGCCAGCAGTTTGCGGGGGGGTAACTATAATTCACCCCTCCACTTT | CASSLRGGNYNSPLHF
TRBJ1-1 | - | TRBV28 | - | TGTGCCAGCAGTTCACAGCGGGGTGAAGCTTTCTTT | CASSSQRGEAFF
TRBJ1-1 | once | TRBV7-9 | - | TGTGCCAGCAGCTCTCCGACGGCTATGAACACTGAAGCTTTCTTT | CASSSPTAMNTEAFF
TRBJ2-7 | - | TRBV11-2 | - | TGTGCCAGCAGCCCCTGGGACACGCCCTACGAGCAGTACTTC | CASSPWDTPYEQYF
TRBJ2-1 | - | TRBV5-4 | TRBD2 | TGTGCCAGCAGCTTGGATCTAGCGGGAGGTAATGAGCAGTTCTTC | CASSLDLAGGNEQFF
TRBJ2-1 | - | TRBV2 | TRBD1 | TGTGCCAGCAGTCTGGGACAGGGGGTATCCTACAATGAGCAGTTCTTC | CASSLGQGVSYNEQFF
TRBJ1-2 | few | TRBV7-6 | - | TGTGCCAGCAGCTTCCATCCAAACTATGGCTACACCTTC | CASSFHPNYGYTF
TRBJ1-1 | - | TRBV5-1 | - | TGCGCCAGCAGCTTGGACCCCCGATCTGAAGCTTTCTTT | CASSLDPRSEAFF
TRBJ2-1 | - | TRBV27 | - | TGTGCCAGCAGTGACGGACTAACCTCCTACAATGAGCAGTTCTTC | CASSDGLTSYNEQFF
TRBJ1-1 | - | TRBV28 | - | TGTGCCAGCAGAAAGACAGCCATGAACACTGAAGCTTTCTTT | CASRKTAMNTEAFF
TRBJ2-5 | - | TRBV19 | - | TGTGCCACCGCATCCGGGACACTTCAAGAGACCCAGTACTTC | CATASGTLQETQYF
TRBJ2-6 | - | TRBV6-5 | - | TGTGCCAGCTGGGCAAATGGGGCCAACGTCCTGACTTTC | CASWANGANVLTF
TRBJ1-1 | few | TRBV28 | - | TGTGCCACCCTAGTCCCGACCGTCCCTGAAGCTTTCTTT | CATLVPTVPEAFF
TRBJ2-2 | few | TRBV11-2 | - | TGTGCCAGCAGCCAATGGAGGGAGCTGTTTTTT | CASSQWRELFF
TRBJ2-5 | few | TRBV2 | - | TGTGCCAGCAGGATAAATGGACGGTTGCAAGAGACCCAGTACTTC | CASRINGRLQETQYF
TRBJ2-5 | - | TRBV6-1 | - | TGTGCCAGCAGTGCTGCCGCCCCTTACGACTATCCCACAGAAGAGACCCAGTACTTC | CASSAAAPYDYPTEETQYF
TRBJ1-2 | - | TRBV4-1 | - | TGCGCCAGCAGCCAAGATTATAGTGGCTACACCTTC | CASSQDYSGYTF
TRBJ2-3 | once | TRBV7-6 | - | TGTGCCAGCAGCTTAGGTCGACCGGGCCCAGATACGCAGTATTTT | CASSLGRPGPDTQYF
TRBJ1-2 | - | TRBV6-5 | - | TGTGCCAGCAGTTTTCAGGGCGACTATGGCTACACCTTC | CASSFQGDYGYTF